This T cell receptor (beta chain) came from a study of blood T cells in healthy people across ages. With a J-beta primer mix and a sample-barcoded 5' primer, a second PCR ran about 6 to 11 cycles. MiXCR, run by TCRdb on the 5' RACE reads, gives a single entry per CDR3 protein. Of approximately 820,000 distinct CDR3 sequences listed, under 55% are singletons. There are a few counts of this clonotype. Its antigen is undetermined. The germline V gene has CDR1 SGHTA and CDR2 FQGNSA. V was trimmed by 1 base and J by 3 bases, leaving 10 bases between them. CDR3 length: 14 amino acids. General study findings and limits: There were more naive CD4+ cells and higher diversity in long-lived donors than in aged donors.

The V and J genes are TRBV7-2 and TRBJ2-7, with D perhaps TRBD1 (5 bases). The receptor was derived from a man aged 60 to 69 in good health. The sample taken for sequencing was blood. The CDR3 is CASSLGRVGYEQYF. CDR3 coding DNA: TGTGCCAGCAGCTTAGGCAGGGTAGGCTACGAGCAGTACTTC.